The 18 T cell receptor beta chains given below trace back to one sample, sequenced in a study of cytomegalovirus exposure and HLA in healthy donors (dated by TCRdb to the late 2010s). Libraries were made using the immunoSEQ multiplex PCR assay. Entries here come from immuneACCESS through TCRdb and include only in-frame sequences with V and J called. Some clones fail to appear in such tables; in the studies checked, an unresolved V gene covers under half of the shortfall, and the cause of the remainder is unknown. The sample records some 60,000 clones, approximately 96% of which are singletons. The top ten clonotypes cover around 0.9% of the sample. Sequencing used PBMCs. Every receptor here comes from a young man in good health and CMV-seronegative.

This chain joins TRBV28 and TRBJ2-2; possibly TRBD1 for D (6 bases). The CDR3 spans 15 residues. V lost 2 bases and J lost 7, with 14 bases in between. CDR1 MDHEN and CDR2 SYDVKM come from the germline V gene. This CDR3 is CASSLRGRGDGELFF. For the CDR3, the DNA is TGTGCCAGCAGTTTAAGGGGCAGGGGAGACGGGGAGCTGTTTTTT.

This chain links TRBV5-6 with TRBJ2-1; 7 positions match TRBD2. The CDR3 runs to 16 residues. V lost 2 bases, J lost 5 bases, and 10 bases stayed unmatched. Germline V gene lookup returns CDR1 SGHDT and CDR2 YYEEEE. The CDR3 region is CASSFLAGDQDNEQFF. The CDR3 bases are TGTGCCAGCAGCTTTTTGGCGGGAGATCAGGACAATGAGCAGTTCTTC. Supplemented by reference TRBV5-6 and TRBJ2-1, the full variable domain reads DAGVTQSPTHLIKTRGQQVTLRCSPKSGHDTVSWYQQALGQGPQFIFQYYEEEERQRGNFPDRFSGHQFPNYSSELNVNALLLGDSALYLCASSFLAGDQDNEQFFGPGTRLTVL.

The chain carries TRBV11-2 and TRBJ2-1; perhaps TRBD2 as D (6 bases). The V gene lost 7 bases and the J gene lost 4 bases, with 14 bases spanning the gap. The CDR3 contains 14 residues. Germline V gives CDR1 SGHAT, CDR2 FQNNGV. The CDR3 spells CASTWGEQYNEQFF. CDR3 bases: TGTGCCAGCACTTGGGGGGAGCAATACAATGAGCAGTTCTTC.

This chain uses TRBV28 with TRBJ2-1; 12 positions match TRBD2. The CDR3 is made up of 18 amino acids. Germline CDR1 MDHEN, CDR2 SYDVKM. With 5 bases clipped from V and 4 bases from J, the junction kept 12 bases outside the gene matches. The DNA for the CDR3 is TGTGCCAGCAGTACACGAACGCCGACTAGCGGGAGTTACAATGAGCAGTTCTTC. Translated, it gives CASSTRTPTSGSYNEQFF.

The chain combines TRBV15 with TRBJ2-3; 10 bases match TRBD2. After removal of 3 bases from V and 3 bases from J, the junction contained 6 bases not matched to a gene. From germline, CDR1 is LNHNV and CDR2 YYDKDF (reference sequence). This CDR3 region has 16 residues. CDR3 loop: CATSSTTSGITDTQYF. The CDR3 coding sequence is TGTGCCACCAGCAGTACCACTAGCGGGATTACAGATACGCAGTATTTT.

V and J are TRBV18 and TRBJ2-6; 9 bases fit TRBD1. Germline V lookup: CDR1 KGHSH, CDR2 LQKENI. J gave up 2 bases and V 1 base, and 9 bases lay outside the gene matches. The CDR3 sequence is 19 residues long. The CDR3 is CASSPLPGQGLTGANVLTF. The CDR3 coding sequence is TGTGCCAGCTCACCACTCCCGGGACAGGGCCTAACTGGGGCCAACGTCCTGACTTTC. Together with reference TRBV18 and TRBJ2-6, the CDR3 gives the full variable domain: NAGVMQNPRHLVRRRGQEARLRCSPMKGHSHVYWYRQLPEEGLKFMVYLQKENIIDESGMPKERFSAEFPKEGPSILRIQQVVRGDSAAYFCASSPLPGQGLTGANVLTFGAGSRLTVL.

This chain uses TRBV6-6 with TRBJ1-4; TRBD1 aligns across 11 bases. The CDR3 consists of 15 residues. Germline V CDR1 and CDR2: MNHNY, SVGAGI (reference sequence). Losses at the gene ends were 7 bases for V and 7 bases for J; bases not matched to a gene: 8. The chain's CDR3 is CASTQTGTGGEKLFF. The CDR3 region has the DNA TGTGCCAGCACCCAAACCGGGACAGGGGGTGAAAAACTGTTTTTT.

The V and J genes are TRBV27 and TRBJ2-5; 10 bases are a match to TRBD2. V was pared by 7 bases and J by 4 bases, with 9 bases of the junction left unmatched. Germline V gene lookup returns CDR1 MNHEY and CDR2 SMNVEV (reference sequence). The length of the CDR3 is 15 residues. The CDR3 DNA sequence: TGTGCCAGCAATAACCTAGCGGGAGCCCTAGAGACCCAGTACTTC. Translated: CASNNLAGALETQYF.

The chain uses TRBV4-3 and TRBJ1-6, with 9 nucleotides matching TRBD1. The CDR3 extends over 17 amino acids. J was trimmed by 7 bases and V by 4 bases; bases with no gene match: 11. Germline lookup yields CDR1 LGHNA and CDR2 YSLEER. CDR3 in amino acids: CASSRNRGPTWNSPLHF. The CDR3 nucleotides read TGCGCCAGCAGCCGCAACAGGGGGCCGACGTGGAATTCACCCCTCCACTTT.

This rearrangement joins TRBV14 to TRBJ2-7, with D possibly matching TRBD2 (5 bases). V was trimmed by 5 bases and J by 6 bases, leaving 23 bases between them. CDR3 length: 16 amino acids. Germline V gene sequence: CDR1 SGHDN, CDR2 FVKESK. The CDR3 sequence is CASSKNGPGVRAEQYF. CDR3 coding DNA: TGTGCCAGCAGCAAAAACGGCCCCGGGGTCCGGGCCGAGCAGTACTTC.

The rearrangement joins TRBV7-9 to TRBJ1-1, with a weak D call TRBD1 (5 bases). Between the trimmed V and J ends, which lost 7 bases and 4 bases, there was a span of 19 bases. The CDR3 consists of 15 residues. CDR1 SEHNR and CDR2 FQNEAQ come from the germline V gene (reference sequence). This CDR3 reads CASTGGRGKLTEAFF. CDR3 DNA sequence: TGTGCCAGCACGGGGGGGAGAGGGAAGCTCACTGAAGCTTTCTTT.

This clone has a single count. The chain couples TRBV27 to TRBJ2-5; D is possibly TRBD2 (7 bases). V lost 8 bases and J 4 bases, leaving 20 bases between the germline ends. CDR1 is MNHEY and CDR2 is SMNVEV in the germline V gene (reference sequence). The CDR3 loop spans 15 amino acids. The CDR3 sequence is CASRVWTGGGETQYF. As DNA, the CDR3 is TGTGCCAGCCGGGTGTGGACGGGGGGCGGAGAGACCCAGTACTTC.

The V gene is TRBV4-3, the J gene TRBJ2-7; TRBD2 matches at 10 bases. V trimming: 2 bases; J trimming: 4 bases; junction bases outside the gene matches: 5. CDR3 length: 15 residues. The germline V gene encodes CDR1 LGHNA and CDR2 YSLEER. The CDR3 bases are TGCGCCAGCAGCCAACTAGCGGGAGAGAGATACGAGCAGTACTTC. Translation gives CASSQLAGERYEQYF.

V is TRBV10-3 and J is TRBJ2-7, with 8 bases that match TRBD1. Germline V gives CDR1 ENHRY, CDR2 SYGVKD. The CDR3 has 16 amino acids. V lost 10 bases and J lost 0; bases outside the gene matches: 14. For the CDR3, the DNA is TGTGCCACTAACAGGAACAGGGGGACAGCCTCCTACGAGCAGTACTTC. Residues: CATNRNRGTASYEQYF.

The rearrangement links TRBV2 to TRBJ1-1; D possibly corresponds to TRBD1 (6 bases). Trimming left V 6 bases short and J 5 bases short, with 13 bases between. CDR1 is SNHLY and CDR2 is FYNNEI in the germline V gene. This CDR3 has 13 amino acids. The DNA for the CDR3 is TGTGCCAGCAGAATAAACAGGGAAACTGAAGCTTTCTTT. It is translated as CASRINRETEAFF.

CDR3 region: CASSPRLAGAGEQYF. The CDR3 coding sequence is TGTGCCAGCAGCCCGCGACTAGCGGGAGCGGGGGAGCAGTACTTC. The rearrangement links TRBV13 to TRBJ2-7; 12 nucleotides agree with TRBD2. The V gene end was trimmed by 5 bases and the J gene end by 7 bases; junction bases not matched to a gene: 9. This CDR3 contains 15 residues. CDR1 and CDR2 (germline): PRHDT, FYEKMQ (reference sequence).

The chain recombines TRBV18 with TRBJ2-2; 10 positions match TRBD2. J was trimmed by 3 bases and V by 3 bases; bases with no gene match: 10. Germline V gene data show CDR1 as KGHSH and CDR2 as LQKENI. The CDR3 totals 18 residues. The CDR3 sequence: CASSPTPAGGPDTGELFF. CDR3 coding DNA: TGTGCCAGCTCACCTACCCCAGCGGGAGGGCCTGACACCGGGGAGCTGTTTTTT.

The rearrangement uses TRBV6-5 and TRBJ2-6, with no clear D. There are 12 residues in the CDR3. Germline assignment: CDR1 MNHEY and CDR2 SVGAGI. The V end lost 8 bases, the J end lost 1 base, and 3 bases lay between the germline ends. The CDR3 protein is CASASGANVLTF. The DNA for the CDR3 is TGTGCCAGCGCGTCTGGGGCCAACGTCCTGACTTTC.